This TCR beta chain is drawn from a study of T cell responses to AZD1222 COVID-19 vaccine. A note on this clone: Antigen: not known.

The study, taken as a whole, reports: Unmutated variant regions are reportedly targeted by nearly half of spike-specific TCRs. Scientists sampled the repertoires only once the peak T cell response had passed.

Per the germline V gene, CDR1 is LNHNV and CDR2 is YYDKDF (reference sequence). The CDR3 contains 12 residues. V lost 0 bases to trimming and J lost 5 bases, with 2 bases between them. The data were produced by immunoSEQ multiplex PCR, yet TCRdb's version contains in-frame clones alone and is incomplete. The sample lists some 100,000 clones, approximately 91% occurring once. The source of this sequence is an adult in good health. The sequencing used peripheral blood, collected on day 0 of AZD1222 vaccination. The gene calls are TRBV15 and TRBJ1-5; D gene unclear. As DNA, the CDR3 is TGTGCCACCAGCAGAGATCATCAGCCCCAGCATTTT. This sequence encodes CATSRDHQPQHF.